This TCR beta chain stems from a study of identifying expanded T cells in peripheral blood. Study-wide results and caveats: Over approximately two and four weeks, about 15 and 18 clones changed, versus roughly 1.2 between replicates. Roughly two-week clone count variance significantly increased as total template count grew.

Turning to this clone: Its antigen is unidentified.

Here immunoSEQ multiplex PCR was the method, and the copy in TCRdb shows in-frame clones only, minus some. This table has around 60,000 clones, about 85% appearing once. This clonotype was obtained from a person between 18 and 75 years old in good health. The sample was blood.

CDR3 in DNA: TGTGCCAGCAGCAGCAATGGGGCCCAGTACTTC. Residues: CASSSNGAQYF. The gene calls are TRBV7-8 and TRBJ2-5; no firm D call. CDR1 and CDR2 (germline): SGHVS, FQNEAQ. CDR3 size: 11 residues. Trimming stripped 5 bases from V and 9 bases from J, with 10 bases between.